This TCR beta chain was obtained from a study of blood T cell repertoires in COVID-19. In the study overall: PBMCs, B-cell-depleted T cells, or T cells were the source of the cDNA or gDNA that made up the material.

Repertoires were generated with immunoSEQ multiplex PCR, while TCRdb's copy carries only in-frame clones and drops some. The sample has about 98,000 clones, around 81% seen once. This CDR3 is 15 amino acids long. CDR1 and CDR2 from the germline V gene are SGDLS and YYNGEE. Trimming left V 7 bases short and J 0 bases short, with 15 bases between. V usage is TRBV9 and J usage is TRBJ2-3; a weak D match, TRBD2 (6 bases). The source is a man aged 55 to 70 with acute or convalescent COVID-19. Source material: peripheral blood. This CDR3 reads CASRRGGSSTDTQYF. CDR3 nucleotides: TGTGCCAGCCGGCGGGGCGGGTCTAGCACAGATACGCAGTATTTT.